This T cell receptor beta chain was documented in a study of CD8 T cells in ankylosing spondylitis. Study-wide results and caveats: Seven to nine highly homologous variants formed a TCR beta motif that appeared characteristic of ankylosing spondylitis blood.

The CDR3 has 15 residues. V lost 2 bases and J lost 0, with 10 bases in between. The germline V gene encodes CDR1 MGHRA and CDR2 YSYEKL. As the method for making TCR beta libraries, quantitative 5'-RACE with molecular barcodes was used. TCRdb fed the 5' RACE reads into MiXCR, producing one record per CDR3 protein. The table includes around 490,000 distinct CDR3 sequences, roughly 5% detected once. A remark on this clonotype: Its specificity is not known.

Sequences were obtained from blood, either unsorted or a sorted T cell fraction (not recorded which). The clonotype comes from a male donor with ankylosing spondylitis. V gene TRBV4-1 combines with J gene TRBJ1-1; D gene unclear. CDR3 sequence: CASSQISGMNTEAFF. The DNA of the CDR3 is TGCGCCAGCAGCCAAATTTCAGGCATGAACACTGAAGCTTTCTTT.